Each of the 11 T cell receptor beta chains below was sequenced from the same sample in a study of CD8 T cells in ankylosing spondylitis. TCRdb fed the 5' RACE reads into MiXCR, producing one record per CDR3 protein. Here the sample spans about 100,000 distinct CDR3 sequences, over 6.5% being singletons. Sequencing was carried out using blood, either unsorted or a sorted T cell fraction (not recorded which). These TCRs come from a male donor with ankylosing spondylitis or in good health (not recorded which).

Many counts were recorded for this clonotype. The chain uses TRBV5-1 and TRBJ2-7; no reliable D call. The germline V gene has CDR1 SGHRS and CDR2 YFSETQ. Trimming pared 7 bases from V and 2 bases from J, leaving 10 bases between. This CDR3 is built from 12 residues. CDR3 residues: CASSSQAYEQYF. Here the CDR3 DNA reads TGCGCCAGCTCTTCGCAGGCCTACGAGCAGTACTTC. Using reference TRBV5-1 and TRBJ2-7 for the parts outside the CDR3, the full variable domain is KAGVTQTPRYLIKTRGQQVTLSCSPISGHRSVSWYQQTPGQGLQFLFEYFSETQRNKGNFPGRFSGRQFSNSRSEMNVSTLELGDSALYLCASSSQAYEQYFGPGTRLTVT.

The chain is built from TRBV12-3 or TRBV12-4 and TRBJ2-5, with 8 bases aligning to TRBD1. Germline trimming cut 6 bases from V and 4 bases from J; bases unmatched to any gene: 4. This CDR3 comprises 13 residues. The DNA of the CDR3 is TGTGCCAGCAGGCTGACAGGGGCAGAGACCCAGTACTTC. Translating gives CASRLTGAETQYF.

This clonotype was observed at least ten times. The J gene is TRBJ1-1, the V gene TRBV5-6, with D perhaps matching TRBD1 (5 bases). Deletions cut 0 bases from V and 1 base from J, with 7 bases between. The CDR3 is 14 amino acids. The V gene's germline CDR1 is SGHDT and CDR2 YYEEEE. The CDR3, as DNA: TGTGCCAGCAGCTTGGACGGGACGAACACTGAAGCTTTCTTT. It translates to CASSLDGTNTEAFF.

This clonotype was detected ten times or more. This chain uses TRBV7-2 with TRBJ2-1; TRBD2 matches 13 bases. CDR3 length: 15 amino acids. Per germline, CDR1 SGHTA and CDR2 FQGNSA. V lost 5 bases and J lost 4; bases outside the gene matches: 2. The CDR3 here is CASSQGLAGYNEQFF. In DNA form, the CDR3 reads TGTGCCAGCAGCCAGGGACTAGCGGGGTACAATGAGCAGTTCTTC.

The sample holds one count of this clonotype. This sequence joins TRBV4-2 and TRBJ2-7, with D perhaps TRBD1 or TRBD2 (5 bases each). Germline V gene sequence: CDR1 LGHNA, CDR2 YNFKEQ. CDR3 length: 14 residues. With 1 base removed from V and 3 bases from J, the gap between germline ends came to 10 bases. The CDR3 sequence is CASSQGPGGYEQYF. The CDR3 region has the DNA TGTGCCAGCAGCCAAGGTCCTGGGGGCTACGAGCAGTACTTC.

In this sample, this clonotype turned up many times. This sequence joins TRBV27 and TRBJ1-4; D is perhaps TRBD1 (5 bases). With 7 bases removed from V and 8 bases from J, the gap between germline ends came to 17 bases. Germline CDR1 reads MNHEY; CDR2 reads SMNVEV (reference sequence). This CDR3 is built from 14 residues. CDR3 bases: TGTGCCAGCACTGCGGGGTCCCGGGGCGAAAAACTGTTTTTT. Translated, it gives CASTAGSRGEKLFF.

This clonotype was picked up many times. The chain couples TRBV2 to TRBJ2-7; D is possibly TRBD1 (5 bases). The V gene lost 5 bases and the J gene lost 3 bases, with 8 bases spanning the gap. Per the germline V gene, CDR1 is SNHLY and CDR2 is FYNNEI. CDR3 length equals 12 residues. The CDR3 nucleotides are TGTGCCAGCAGTAGGGGCGGCTACGAGCAGTACTTC. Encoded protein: CASSRGGYEQYF. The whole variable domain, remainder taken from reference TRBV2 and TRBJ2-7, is EPEVTQTPSHQVTQMGQEVILRCVPISNHLYFYWYRQILGQKVEFLVSFYNNEISEKSEIFDDQFSVERPDGSNFTLKIRSTKLEDSAMYFCASSRGGYEQYFGPGTRLTVT.

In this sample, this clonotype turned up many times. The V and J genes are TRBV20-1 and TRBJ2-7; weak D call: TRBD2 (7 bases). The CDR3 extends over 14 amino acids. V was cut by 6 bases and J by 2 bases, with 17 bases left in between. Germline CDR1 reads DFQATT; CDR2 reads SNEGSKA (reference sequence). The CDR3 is CSALRGGGTYEQYF. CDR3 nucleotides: TGCAGTGCCTTAAGGGGGGGAGGAACCTACGAGCAGTACTTC.

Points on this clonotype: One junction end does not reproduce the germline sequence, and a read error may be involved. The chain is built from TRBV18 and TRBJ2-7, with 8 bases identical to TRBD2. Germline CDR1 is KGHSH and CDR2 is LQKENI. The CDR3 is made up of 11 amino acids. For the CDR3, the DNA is TGTGCCAGCTCAGGTCGGGGACTAGTTCACTTC. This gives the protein CASSGRGLVHF.

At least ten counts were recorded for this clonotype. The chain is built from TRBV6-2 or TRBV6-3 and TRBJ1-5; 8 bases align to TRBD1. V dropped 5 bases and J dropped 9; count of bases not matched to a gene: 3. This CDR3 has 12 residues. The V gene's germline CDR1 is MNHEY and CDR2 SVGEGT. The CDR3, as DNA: TGTGCCAGCAGTACAGGGGGGATGCCCCAGCATTTT. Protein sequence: CASSTGGMPQHF.

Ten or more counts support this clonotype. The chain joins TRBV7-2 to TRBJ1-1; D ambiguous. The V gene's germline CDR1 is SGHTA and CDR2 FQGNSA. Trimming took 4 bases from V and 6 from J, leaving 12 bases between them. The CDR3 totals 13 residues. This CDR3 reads CASSSYQRSEAFF. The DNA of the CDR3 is TGTGCCAGCAGCTCTTACCAAAGATCTGAAGCTTTCTTT.